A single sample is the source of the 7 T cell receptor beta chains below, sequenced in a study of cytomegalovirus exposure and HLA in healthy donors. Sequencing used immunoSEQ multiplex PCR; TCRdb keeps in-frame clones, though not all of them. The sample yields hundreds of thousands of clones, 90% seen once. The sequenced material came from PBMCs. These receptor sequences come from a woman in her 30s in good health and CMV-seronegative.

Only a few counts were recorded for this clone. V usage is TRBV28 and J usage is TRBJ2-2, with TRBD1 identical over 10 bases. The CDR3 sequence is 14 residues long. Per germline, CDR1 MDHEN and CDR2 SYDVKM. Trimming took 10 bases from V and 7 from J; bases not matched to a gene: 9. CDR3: CATGQGGVSGELFF. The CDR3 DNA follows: TGTGCCACAGGACAGGGGGGCGTGAGCGGGGAGCTGTTTTTT. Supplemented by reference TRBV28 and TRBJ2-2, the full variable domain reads DVKVTQSSRYLVKRTGEKVFLECVQDMDHENMFWYRQDPGLGLRLIYFSYDVKMKEKGDIPEGYSVSREKKERFSLILESASTNQTSMYLCATGQGGVSGELFFGEGSRLTVL.

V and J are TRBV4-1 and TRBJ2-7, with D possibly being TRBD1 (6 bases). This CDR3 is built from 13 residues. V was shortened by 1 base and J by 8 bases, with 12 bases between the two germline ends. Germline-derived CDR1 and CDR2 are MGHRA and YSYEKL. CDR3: CASSQAYREKQYF. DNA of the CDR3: TGCGCCAGCAGCCAAGCTTACAGGGAAAAGCAGTACTTC.

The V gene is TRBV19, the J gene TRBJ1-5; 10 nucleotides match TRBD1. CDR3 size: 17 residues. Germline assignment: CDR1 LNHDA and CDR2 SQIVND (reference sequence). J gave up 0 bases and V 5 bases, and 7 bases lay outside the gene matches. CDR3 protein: CASSPDRGIYSNQPQHF. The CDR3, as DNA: TGTGCCAGTAGTCCGGACAGGGGGATATATAGCAATCAGCCCCAGCATTTT.

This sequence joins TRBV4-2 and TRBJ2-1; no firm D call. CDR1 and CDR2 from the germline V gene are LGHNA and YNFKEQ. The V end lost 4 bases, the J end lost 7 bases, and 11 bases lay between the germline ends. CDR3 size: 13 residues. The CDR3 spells CASSPTGSNEQFF. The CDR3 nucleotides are TGTGCCAGCAGCCCGACTGGTTCGAATGAGCAGTTCTTC.

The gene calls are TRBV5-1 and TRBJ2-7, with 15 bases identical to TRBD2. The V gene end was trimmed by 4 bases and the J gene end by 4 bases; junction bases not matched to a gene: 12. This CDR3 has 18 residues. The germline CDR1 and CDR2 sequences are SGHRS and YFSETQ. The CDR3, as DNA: TGCGCCAGCAGCGCGGGACTAGCGGGAGGAGGGGGCATTTACGAGCAGTACTTC. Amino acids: CASSAGLAGGGGIYEQYF.

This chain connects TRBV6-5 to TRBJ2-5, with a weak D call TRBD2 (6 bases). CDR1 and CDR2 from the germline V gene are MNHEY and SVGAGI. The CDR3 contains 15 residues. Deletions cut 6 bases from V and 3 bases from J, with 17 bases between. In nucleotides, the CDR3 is TGTGCCAGCAGCCTTAAGGGCGGGGTAGAAGAGACCCAGTACTTC. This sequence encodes CASSLKGGVEETQYF.

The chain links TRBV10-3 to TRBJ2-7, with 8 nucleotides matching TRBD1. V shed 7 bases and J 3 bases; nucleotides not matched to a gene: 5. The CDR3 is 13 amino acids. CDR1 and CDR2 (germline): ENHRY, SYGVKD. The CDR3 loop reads CAIKGGQGYEQYF. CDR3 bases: TGTGCCATCAAGGGAGGACAGGGCTACGAGCAGTACTTC.